These T cell receptor beta chains were read from a single sample in a study of regulatory T cells in long-lasting Graves disease. TCRdb recomputed calls from the multiplex PCR reads with MiXCR, one row per CDR3 protein. The top ten hold around 13% of the sample, which has about half a million distinct CDR3 sequences, 20% to 25% seen once. This specimen was peripheral blood mononuclear cells (PBMCs), taken when the disease was refractory, from a patient treated with antithyroid drugs. Receptor source: a female donor with Graves disease. CDR3s include the opening cysteine and the closing phenylalanine or tryptophan. A D gene is named only where the DNA matches it firmly. Rows may omit the clone size; those that give it use once, few, many or a size class.

>-|TRBV6-1|13|TRBJ2-1|few
TGTGCCAGCAGATTAGACGGAGACAATGAGCAGTTCTTC
CASRLDGDNEQFF
>-|TRBV28|16|TRBJ1-2|many
TGTGCCAGCAGTTTATTCGATCAGCCTTTAAGCTATGGCTACACCTTC
CASSLFDQPLSYGYTF
>TRBD2|TRBV29-1|14|TRBJ2-5|-
TGCAGCGTTGTGGTGTCCCTGGGGGGGGAGACCCAGTACTTC
CSVVVSLGGETQYF
>-|TRBV6-5|12|TRBJ1-1|many
TGTGCCAGCAGTTACTCGGGGGTTGAAGCTTTCTTT
CASSYSGVEAFF
>-|TRBV7-3|14|TRBJ2-2|-
TGTGCCAGCAGCATGGGACCGAACACCGGGGAGCTGTTTTTT
CASSMGPNTGELFF
>-|TRBV14|16|TRBJ1-1|many
TGTGCCAGCAGCCAAGACAGTCCGCTAATGAACACTGAAGCTTTCTTT
CASSQDSPLMNTEAFF
>TRBD1|TRBV2|14|TRBJ2-7|many
TGTGCCAGCAAAAGGGACAGCTACTCCTACGAGCAGTACTTC
CASKRDSYSYEQYF
>-|TRBV7-3|13|TRBJ2-2|few
TGTGCCAGCAGGAGGGGGAACACCGGGGAGCTGTTTTTT
CASRRGNTGELFF
>TRBD2|TRBV7-2|15|TRBJ2-7|-
TGTGCCAGCAGCACTACTAGCGGGAGGGCCTACGAGCAGTACTTC
CASSTTSGRAYEQYF
>-|TRBV2|13|TRBJ1-5|many
TGTGCCAGCAGGGACTTAGAAAATCAGCCCCAGCATTTT
CASRDLENQPQHF
>TRBD1|TRBV28|17|TRBJ1-6|many
TGTGCCAGCAGCCCCCGGATCGGACAGGGGCATAATTCACCCCTCCACTTT
CASSPRIGQGHNSPLHF
>-|TRBV20-1|18|TRBJ2-6|-
TGCAGTGCTAGAGCGGCCGACAGGATAAACTCTGGGGCCAACGTCCTGACTTTC
CSARAADRINSGANVLTF
>TRBD1|TRBV12-3/TRBV12-4|16|TRBJ1-1|-
TGTGCCAGCAGTTGGGGACAGGGGATGGGGGACACTGAAGCTTTCTTT
CASSWGQGMGDTEAFF
>TRBD1|TRBV27|14|TRBJ2-7|many
TGTGCCAGCAGTTTAGTACAGGGGGGATCCGAGCAGTACTTC
CASSLVQGGSEQYF
>-|TRBV20-1|15|TRBJ2-7|once
TGCAGTGCCACTTCCGGGCTAGCCCTCTCCTACGAGCAGTACTTC
CSATSGLALSYEQYF
>-|TRBV4-2|16|TRBJ2-1|-
TGTGCCAGCAGCCAAGATGCGGCTAGTGTATCCAATGAGCAGTTCTTC
CASSQDAASVSNEQFF
>TRBD2|TRBV7-2|14|TRBJ2-1|-
TGTGCCAGCAGCTTGCGGGGGTCCTACAATGAGCAGTTCTTC
CASSLRGSYNEQFF
>-|TRBV7-2|12|TRBJ1-1|few
TGTGCCAGCAGCTTATCTGCAGGGGAAGCTTTCTTT
CASSLSAGEAFF
>TRBD2|TRBV9|17|TRBJ2-1|few
TGTGCCAGCAGCGCAGGAGCTAGCGGGAGGGCTTTCGATGAGCAGTTCTTC
CASSAGASGRAFDEQFF
>-|TRBV2|15|TRBJ2-5|many
TGTGCCAGCACCTTAAGACTCGGGGGACGGGAGACCCAGTACTTC
CASTLRLGGRETQYF
>TRBD1|TRBV5-1|16|TRBJ1-2|many
TGCGCCAGCAGCTTGTCACAGGGGCGTGCTAACTATGGCTACACCTTC
CASSLSQGRANYGYTF
>-|TRBV5-1|14|TRBJ2-5|once
TGCGCCACCAGGGTGGGCGGGGACCAAGAGACCCAGTACTTC
CATRVGGDQETQYF
>TRBD1|TRBV27|15|TRBJ1-2|many
TGTGCCAGCAGCGAAAGGTCTGGGACAGGGGGAGGCTACACCTTC
CASSERSGTGGGYTF
>-|TRBV6-1|15|TRBJ1-5|many
TGTGCCAGCAGCCCGACGCTCGGGCTCAATCAGCCCCAGCATTTT
CASSPTLGLNQPQHF
>TRBD1|TRBV7-2|17|TRBJ2-5|many
TGTGCCAGCAGCCCTCCTTCCGGGACAGGGGGCCAAGAGACCCAGTACTTC
CASSPPSGTGGQETQYF
>TRBD2|TRBV19|15|TRBJ2-7|-
TGTGCCAGTAGTTCTTCCGGGACTAGCGTCTACGAGCAGTACTTC
CASSSSGTSVYEQYF
>-|TRBV4-2|14|TRBJ2-5|-
TGTGCCAGCAGCCAAGCGGGAAGGGGAGAGACCCAGTACTTC
CASSQAGRGETQYF
>-|TRBV27|15|TRBJ2-2|few
TGTGCCAGCAGTCAAGACAGGAGTGGCACCGGGGAGCTGTTTTTT
CASSQDRSGTGELFF
>TRBD1|TRBV7-7|14|TRBJ1-4|many
TGTGCTAGCAGCCCGAACGACAGGGTTGAAAAACTGTTTTTT
CASSPNDRVEKLFF
>-|TRBV3-1|15|TRBJ1-2|-
TGTGCCAGCAGCCCCGTGGGTGGGGTTGGCTATGGCTACACCTTC
CASSPVGGVGYGYTF
>-|TRBV28|19|TRBJ2-1|-
TGTGCCAGCAGTTTATGGTCCCTTGGACCGGGACTTAGGGACAATGAGCAGTTCTTC
CASSLWSLGPGLRDNEQFF
>TRBD2|TRBV30|15|TRBJ2-5|-
TGTGCCTGGGGGGGGACTAGCGGGACCCGAGAGACCCAGTACTTC
CAWGGTSGTRETQYF
>-|TRBV7-2|16|TRBJ1-3|-
TGTGCCAGCAGCCCCACCATCCTCAGGGGTTTAAACACCATATATTTT
CASSPTILRGLNTIYF
>TRBD1|TRBV20-1|14|TRBJ1-5|-
TGCAGTGCTATCGACAGGGGGCAAGGGCAGCCCCAGCATTTT
CSAIDRGQGQPQHF